This T cell receptor (beta chain) comes out of a study of shared clonotypes between healthy human individuals. Across the study: A donor's plate count was three for CD4 naive and three for CD4 memory; CD8 naive had two and CD8 memory one.

The repertoire was sequenced with immunoSEQ multiplex PCR; TCRdb's copy has only in-frame clones and lacks some. The sample has approximately 2,000,000 clones; less than 95% are singletons. The study, taken as a whole, reports: Despite large depth, sorted-subset datasets appeared incompletely sequenced. Sampling was confined to blood; repertoires within tissues likely differ.

Germline V gives CDR1 SEHNR, CDR2 FQNEAQ (reference sequence). The trim removed 3 bases at V and 15 bases at J, leaving 3 bases unmatched. There are 11 residues in the CDR3. Only Caucasian adults living in Nashville, Tennessee served as donors. This clone is a singleton in its sample. Its antigen is not known. This clonotype originated in a man younger than 35 in good health. Some clones in this sample may be carry-over from other donors' samples. J is TRBJ2-1 and V is TRBV7-9; TRBD2 matches 9 bases. Sequencing was done on a sample of naive CD4+ T cells from PBMCs. Subset specified: CD45RA+ positively selected. CDR3 DNA: TGTGCCAGCAGCTTTAGCGGGGGCTGGTTCTTC. It codes for CASSFSGGWFF.